The rows below give T cell receptor beta chains drawn from one sample of a study of blood T cell repertoires in COVID-19. Assay used: immunoSEQ multiplex PCR; TCRdb lists only in-frame clones, some missing. The data show more than 200,000 clones, 81% seen once. Source material: peripheral blood. The receptors derive from an elderly woman with acute or convalescent COVID-19. CDR3s include the opening cysteine and the closing phenylalanine or tryptophan. The D gene is left open where the match is weak. The size of a clone is reported for some rows only, either as once, few or many, or as a class for expanded clones.

d_gene: TRBD2; j_gene: TRBJ2-7; v_gene: TRBV27; len: 15; abundance: -; CDR3nt: TGTGCCAGCAGTTTCGGACTAGCGGGGAACTACGAGCAGTACTTC; CDR3aa: CASSFGLAGNYEQYF
d_gene: TRBD1; j_gene: TRBJ1-6; v_gene: TRBV19; len: 15; abundance: few; CDR3nt: TGTGCCAGTTCGGGACGGACAGGGGTCAATTCACCCCTCCACTTT; CDR3aa: CASSGRTGVNSPLHF
d_gene: TRBD1; j_gene: TRBJ1-2; v_gene: TRBV5-1; len: 13; abundance: -; CDR3nt: TGCGCCAGCAGCCCCCAGGACAGGACTGGCTACACCTTC; CDR3aa: CASSPQDRTGYTF
d_gene: -; j_gene: TRBJ2-2; v_gene: TRBV6-5; len: 15; abundance: -; CDR3nt: TGTGCCAGCAGTAAACAGGTCCCCGATTCCGGGGAGCTGTTTTTT; CDR3aa: CASSKQVPDSGELFF
d_gene: TRBD2; j_gene: TRBJ2-7; v_gene: TRBV6-5; len: 15; abundance: few; CDR3nt: TGTGCCAGCAGTCCCCGACTAGCGGGAGTTTACGAGCAGTACTTC; CDR3aa: CASSPRLAGVYEQYF
d_gene: -; j_gene: TRBJ1-3; v_gene: TRBV15; len: 14; abundance: -; CDR3nt: TGTGCCACCAGCAGAGATCGATTGGGGAGGACCATATATTTT; CDR3aa: CATSRDRLGRTIYF
d_gene: TRBD1; j_gene: TRBJ2-7; v_gene: TRBV18; len: 15; abundance: -; CDR3nt: TGTGCCAGCTCCGGACAGGGCGAGAGCTCCTACGAGCAGTACTTC; CDR3aa: CASSGQGESSYEQYF
d_gene: -; j_gene: TRBJ1-2; v_gene: TRBV5-8; len: 12; abundance: -; CDR3nt: TGTGCCAGCCGAGAGCCAGGCCTTGGCTACACCTTC; CDR3aa: CASREPGLGYTF
d_gene: -; j_gene: TRBJ2-1; v_gene: TRBV15; len: 12; abundance: -; CDR3nt: TGTGCCACCAGCAAGCGCGGAGGGGAGCAGTTCTTC; CDR3aa: CATSKRGGEQFF
d_gene: TRBD1; j_gene: TRBJ2-4; v_gene: TRBV9; len: 18; abundance: -; CDR3nt: TGTGCCAGCAGCGCTTACCCACAGGGGTTGGCCTCCGCCGACATTCAGTACTTC; CDR3aa: CASSAYPQGLASADIQYF
d_gene: TRBD1; j_gene: TRBJ1-3; v_gene: TRBV15; len: 15; abundance: once; CDR3nt: TGTGCCACCAGCGGGGACAGGGGAGCTGGAAACACCATATATTTT; CDR3aa: CATSGDRGAGNTIYF
d_gene: TRBD2; j_gene: TRBJ2-1; v_gene: TRBV28; len: 14; abundance: few; CDR3nt: TGTGCCAGCACCCGCGGGAGAACCTACAATGAGCAGTTCTTC; CDR3aa: CASTRGRTYNEQFF
d_gene: -; j_gene: TRBJ1-1; v_gene: TRBV27; len: 14; abundance: -; CDR3nt: TGTGCCAGCAGTCTCCTCGGGGGGGGCACTGAAGCTTTCTTT; CDR3aa: CASSLLGGGTEAFF
d_gene: TRBD1; j_gene: TRBJ2-1; v_gene: TRBV15; len: 15; abundance: few; CDR3nt: TGTGCCACCAGCAGGAACAGGGGTACCTACAATGAGCAGTTCTTC; CDR3aa: CATSRNRGTYNEQFF
d_gene: -; j_gene: TRBJ2-5; v_gene: TRBV7-2; len: 15; abundance: -; CDR3nt: TGTGCCAGCAGCCCGAGCGTGCGGGGGCTTGAGACCCAGTACTTC; CDR3aa: CASSPSVRGLETQYF
d_gene: -; j_gene: TRBJ2-7; v_gene: TRBV7-2; len: 14; abundance: -; CDR3nt: TGTGCCAGCAGCTTAGCGGGAGGTGTCTGGGAGCAGTACTTC; CDR3aa: CASSLAGGVWEQYF
d_gene: -; j_gene: TRBJ1-1; v_gene: TRBV28; len: 13; abundance: -; CDR3nt: TGTGCCAGCCACCAGGTCCCGAACACTGAAGCTTTCTTT; CDR3aa: CASHQVPNTEAFF
d_gene: -; j_gene: TRBJ1-3; v_gene: TRBV6-5; len: 14; abundance: -; CDR3nt: TGTGCCAGCAGAGACAGGTCCTCTGGAAACACCATATATTTT; CDR3aa: CASRDRSSGNTIYF
d_gene: TRBD1; j_gene: TRBJ2-7; v_gene: TRBV4-1; len: 15; abundance: -; CDR3nt: TGCGCCAGCAGCCAGGGAACAGGGGGAACCTACGAGCAGTACTTC; CDR3aa: CASSQGTGGTYEQYF
d_gene: -; j_gene: TRBJ1-2; v_gene: TRBV11-2; len: 14; abundance: -; CDR3nt: TGTGCCAGCAGCTTAGAGACAGGTCTCTATGGCTACACCTTC; CDR3aa: CASSLETGLYGYTF
d_gene: TRBD1; j_gene: TRBJ1-1; v_gene: TRBV7-9; len: 14; abundance: -; CDR3nt: TGTGCCAGCAGCCCCACCGGGACAGGGGAGGAAGCTTTCTTT; CDR3aa: CASSPTGTGEEAFF
d_gene: -; j_gene: TRBJ2-1; v_gene: TRBV7-2; len: 15; abundance: -; CDR3nt: TGTGCCAGCAGCACTATTCCCAGCTCCTACAATGAGCAGTTCTTC; CDR3aa: CASSTIPSSYNEQFF
d_gene: -; j_gene: TRBJ2-1; v_gene: TRBV19; len: 17; abundance: once; CDR3nt: TGTGCCAGTAGCCTCCGACTCGATCGGTTAAGTTACAATGAGCAGTTCTTC; CDR3aa: CASSLRLDRLSYNEQFF
d_gene: -; j_gene: TRBJ1-2; v_gene: TRBV10-2; len: 14; abundance: -; CDR3nt: TGCGCCAGCAGTGAGGACAGGAATTTTTATGGCTACACCTTC; CDR3aa: CASSEDRNFYGYTF
d_gene: -; j_gene: TRBJ1-4; v_gene: TRBV28; len: 16; abundance: -; CDR3nt: TGTGCCAGCAGTTTACCGATGGGCCCAACTAATGAAAAACTGTTTTTT; CDR3aa: CASSLPMGPTNEKLFF
d_gene: -; j_gene: TRBJ2-6; v_gene: TRBV2; len: 14; abundance: few; CDR3nt: TGTGCCAGCAGTGTCCGGTCTGGGGCCAACGTCCTGACTTTC; CDR3aa: CASSVRSGANVLTF
d_gene: -; j_gene: TRBJ2-7; v_gene: TRBV21-1; len: 10; abundance: -; CDR3nt: TGTGCACTAGGACGGCACGAGCAGTACTTC; CDR3aa: CALGRHEQYF
d_gene: -; j_gene: TRBJ2-3; v_gene: TRBV24-1; len: 12; abundance: -; CDR3nt: TGTGCCACCTCGACAGGTCCAGATACGCAGTATTTT; CDR3aa: CATSTGPDTQYF
d_gene: -; j_gene: TRBJ2-5; v_gene: TRBV11-2; len: 12; abundance: few; CDR3nt: TGTGCCAGCAGCTCCAGGGGTGTGACCCAGTACTTC; CDR3aa: CASSSRGVTQYF
d_gene: -; j_gene: TRBJ1-2; v_gene: TRBV5-1; len: 13; abundance: -; CDR3nt: TGCGCCAGCAGCGAGACACTTAACTATGGCTACACCTTC; CDR3aa: CASSETLNYGYTF
d_gene: -; j_gene: TRBJ2-1; v_gene: TRBV5-6; len: 11; abundance: -; CDR3nt: TGTGCCAGCAGCTTCGGCAATGAGCAGTTCTTC; CDR3aa: CASSFGNEQFF
d_gene: -; j_gene: TRBJ1-6; v_gene: TRBV28; len: 11; abundance: -; CDR3nt: TGTGCCAGCAGTTTAGAGGGACCCCTCCACTTT; CDR3aa: CASSLEGPLHF
d_gene: -; j_gene: TRBJ2-5; v_gene: TRBV15; len: 15; abundance: -; CDR3nt: TGTGCCACCAGCCGGAGCCTGACGGAGAAAGAGACCCAGTACTTC; CDR3aa: CATSRSLTEKETQYF
d_gene: -; j_gene: TRBJ1-2; v_gene: TRBV5-6; len: 13; abundance: -; CDR3nt: TGTGCCAGCAGCGAGGGAATTAACTATGGCTACACCTTC; CDR3aa: CASSEGINYGYTF